The sequence of this T cell receptor (beta chain) was determined in a study of beta chain features in type 1 diabetes. Overall study results and limits: A moderate, significant TCRB CDR3 shortening appeared in type 1 diabetes across four CD4+ subsets.

Cell sorting via CD45RO/CCR7/CD25/CD127/CD95/CD27 was performed to obtain CD4+ naive, central memory, regulatory and stem cell-like memory cells. Purity exceeded 95% in all sorted populations. As regards this clone: Its antigen is as yet unknown.

The CDR3 spans 13 residues. Germline V lookup: CDR1 KGHSH, CDR2 LQKENI. V was cut by 6 bases and J by 1 base, with 4 bases left in between. TCRB transcripts that were expressed got sequenced, as all of the isolated RNA had been reverse transcribed. Approximately 4 million reads was the average for naive, central memory and regulatory T cell samples. Profiled with immunoSEQ multiplex PCR; TCRdb holds only in-frame clones, not every one. The sample includes a few hundred thousand clones, roughly 14% of them seen just once. The genes are TRBV18 and TRBJ2-6; D unresolved. Sample: naive CD4+ T cells from blood. This TCR derives from a woman younger than 30 with type 1 diabetes. The CDR3 spells CASSESGANVLTF. In nucleotides, the CDR3 is TGTGCCAGCTCTGAGTCTGGGGCCAACGTCCTGACTTTC.